A selection of T cell receptor beta chains follows, all from one sample in a study of blood T cell repertoires in COVID-19. The data were produced by immunoSEQ multiplex PCR, yet TCRdb's version contains in-frame clones alone and is incomplete. The sample lists 200,000 to 300,000 clones; about nine tenths were seen once. The specimen was peripheral blood. These receptor sequences come from a woman in her twenties or thirties with COVID-19, enrolled during active disease. The CDR3 runs from the conserved cysteine through the conserved F or W. A D gene is named only where the DNA matches it firmly. Size tells how often a clone was seen (once, few, many) or the class of an expanded clone, and some rows leave it out.

J gene	D gene	clone size	V gene	CDR3 DNA	CDR3 protein
TRBJ1-6	-	once	TRBV7-8	TGTGCCAGCAGCTTAGATCGGAATTCACCCCTCCACTTT	CASSLDRNSPLHF
TRBJ2-2	TRBD2	-	TRBV9	TGTGCCAGCAGCCCGCGGGGGGGAGGGTCTGGCGGGGAGCTGTTTTTT	CASSPRGGGSGGELFF
TRBJ2-5	TRBD2	-	TRBV5-1	TGCGCCAGCAGTCTCGGTAGCGGGGGCCACCAAGAGACCCAGTACTTC	CASSLGSGGHQETQYF
TRBJ2-1	-	once	TRBV7-2	TGTGCCAGCAGCTTAGCGTGGGGAGATGAGCAGTTCTTC	CASSLAWGDEQFF
TRBJ1-5	-	-	TRBV19	TGTGCCAGTAGTATAGACAGGGAATGGGATCAGCCCCAGCATTTT	CASSIDREWDQPQHF
TRBJ1-1	-	once	TRBV4-1	TGCGCCAGCAGTAGACTTCAGGGATTGGGAGCTTTCTTT	CASSRLQGLGAFF
TRBJ2-2	-	-	TRBV11-2	TGTGCCAGCAGCTTAGGTGCGGGCACCGGGGAGCTGTTTTTT	CASSLGAGTGELFF
TRBJ1-5	-	-	TRBV14	TGTGCCAGCAGCCAAGGGGGGGGGATCGGTCAGCCCCAGCATTTT	CASSQGGGIGQPQHF
TRBJ2-5	-	-	TRBV7-9	TGTGCCAGCAGCTTAATTGCCCAAACTGAGACCCAGTACTTC	CASSLIAQTETQYF
TRBJ1-5	TRBD1	-	TRBV19	TGTGCCAGTAGCACGCCGACCACAGGGGCAAATCAGCCCCAGCATTTT	CASSTPTTGANQPQHF
TRBJ2-7	-	once	TRBV24-1	TGTGCCACCAGCGCGCCCGGGGTTTACGAGCAGTACTTC	CATSAPGVYEQYF
TRBJ1-5	TRBD1	-	TRBV15	TGTGCCACCAGCAGAGATTATGGACAGGGAGGGAGTCAGCCCCAGCATTTT	CATSRDYGQGGSQPQHF
TRBJ2-3	TRBD2	-	TRBV10-2	TGCGCCAGCAGTGATCGAGCGGGGGGAGATACGCAGTATTTT	CASSDRAGGDTQYF
TRBJ2-1	TRBD2	-	TRBV5-4	TGTGCCAGCAGCTTACCGCTTAGCGGGAGGGCCAACAATGAGCAGTTCTTC	CASSLPLSGRANNEQFF
TRBJ1-4	-	-	TRBV7-2	TGTGCCAGCAGTAGACAGGAACACGAAAAACTGTTTTTT	CASSRQEHEKLFF
TRBJ2-2	-	-	TRBV11-1	TGTGCCAGCAGCTTAGATACAGGGGGGGAGCTGTTTTTT	CASSLDTGGELFF
TRBJ2-1	TRBD1	-	TRBV7-9	TGTGCCAGCAGCAAACGGACAGGGGTCGTCTCCAATGAGCAGTTCTTC	CASSKRTGVVSNEQFF
TRBJ1-2	TRBD1	-	TRBV13	TGTGCCAGCAGCCCGGACAGGGGAACTAACTATGGCTACACCTTC	CASSPDRGTNYGYTF
TRBJ2-1	TRBD2	-	TRBV7-9	TGTGCCAGCAGCTTAAGAAGCGGGGGGGCCTCCTACAATGAGCAGTTCTTC	CASSLRSGGASYNEQFF
TRBJ2-7	TRBD2	-	TRBV30	TGTGCCTGGAGTGGGACTAGCGGGGACTCGGGTAACTACGAGCAGTACTTC	CAWSGTSGDSGNYEQYF
TRBJ1-3	-	-	TRBV18	TGTGCCAGCTCACCAAGCTCAGGAAACACCATATATTTT	CASSPSSGNTIYF
TRBJ1-3	-	-	TRBV18	TGTGCCAGCTCCCAAACAGGTATCTCTGGAAACACCATATATTTT	CASSQTGISGNTIYF
TRBJ1-6	-	-	TRBV27	TGTGCCAGCAGTTTAGGGGTATGGAGAGGGTCGGATTCACCCCTCCACTTT	CASSLGVWRGSDSPLHF
TRBJ2-3	-	-	TRBV3-1/TRBV3-2	TGTGCCAGCAGCCAAGAATTATCAGATACGCAGTATTTT	CASSQELSDTQYF
TRBJ1-6	-	-	TRBV14	TGTGCCAGCAGCCGGCGCTCGGAGGCTAATTCACCCCTCCACTTT	CASSRRSEANSPLHF
TRBJ2-5	-	-	TRBV11-2	TGTGCCAGCAGTTCCCCTCGGCGGGACTCCCCGACCCAGTACTTC	CASSSPRRDSPTQYF
TRBJ1-1	TRBD1	-	TRBV27	TGTGCCAGCAGTTTCTCAGGGACAGGCAGAGAAGCTTTCTTT	CASSFSGTGREAFF
TRBJ2-5	TRBD2	-	TRBV7-6	TGTGCCAGCAGTTCCCGAGGCGGGGGAGGCTACCAAGAGACCCAGTACTTC	CASSSRGGGGYQETQYF
TRBJ1-6	-	-	TRBV27	TGTGCCAGCAGTTTATCAGGGTCAGGGCATTCACCCCTCCACTTT	CASSLSGSGHSPLHF
TRBJ1-1	-	-	TRBV6-2/TRBV6-3	TGTGCCAGCAGTTACTCGAATTTGCGGTCTGAAGCTTTCTTT	CASSYSNLRSEAFF
TRBJ2-3	-	few	TRBV27	TGTGCCAGCAGTCCCCAGGGCCGCACAGATACGCAGTATTTT	CASSPQGRTDTQYF
TRBJ2-1	-	-	TRBV5-4	TGTGCCAGCAGCGCAGGCTGGAGGAATGAGCAGTTCTTC	CASSAGWRNEQFF
TRBJ2-1	TRBD2	-	TRBV4-3	TGCGCCAGCAGCCAGGGCGCCGGGACTAGCGGAGGCAATGAGCAGTTCTTC	CASSQGAGTSGGNEQFF
TRBJ1-1	-	-	TRBV5-5	TGTGCCAGCAGCTTGGGTGGCGGCGACCGGCTGGCTTTCTTT	CASSLGGGDRLAFF
TRBJ2-5	-	-	TRBV4-3	TGCGCCAGCAGCAGATACGAGGAAGAGACCCAGTACTTC	CASSRYEEETQYF
TRBJ2-7	TRBD2	few	TRBV27	TGTGCCAGCAGCCCCAGCCCGGGACTAGTCGGCATGGAGCAGTACTTC	CASSPSPGLVGMEQYF
TRBJ2-2	-	once	TRBV9	TGTGCCAGCAGCGTAGAGGCCCGGGGAACCGGGGAGCTGTTTTTT	CASSVEARGTGELFF
TRBJ2-3	TRBD2	-	TRBV5-1	TGCGCCAGCAGCCAGGAACTAGCGGGGGGTCTGGAGACGCAGTATTTT	CASSQELAGGLETQYF
TRBJ2-2	-	-	TRBV15	TGTGCCACCAGCGGAGAATCACAGGGATCGACCGGGGAGCTGTTTTTT	CATSGESQGSTGELFF
TRBJ2-5	TRBD1	-	TRBV27	TGTGCCAGCAGTATCGACAGGGTGCAAGAGACCCAGTACTTC	CASSIDRVQETQYF
TRBJ1-2	-	-	TRBV24-1	TGTGCCACCAGTGATCCCCTCTGGACTGGGGGCTACACCTTC	CATSDPLWTGGYTF
TRBJ2-5	TRBD1	-	TRBV28	TGTGCCAGCGAAACGGGCAGGGGGCATGAGACCCAGTACTTC	CASETGRGHETQYF
TRBJ2-7	TRBD1	-	TRBV28	TGTGCCAGCAGTACGGCGGTAGACAGGGGGCTTTACGAGCAGTACTTC	CASSTAVDRGLYEQYF
TRBJ2-3	TRBD2	-	TRBV3-1/TRBV3-2	TGTGCCAGCAGCCAAGATCCGGGTGGCGGGGGGGCCACAGATACGCAGTATTTT	CASSQDPGGGGATDTQYF
TRBJ2-2	-	few	TRBV12-2	TGTGCAAGTCGCTTAGCGGGGGGTACGGGACTGGCCACCGGGGAGCTGTTTTTT	CASRLAGGTGLATGELFF
TRBJ2-1	TRBD2	-	TRBV5-1	TGCGCCAGCAGCACCACGGGCGCTAGCGGGGTATACAATGAGCAGTTCTTC	CASSTTGASGVYNEQFF
TRBJ2-5	-	-	TRBV5-5	TGTGCCAGCAGCTTGTTTTCTAAGCAAGAGACCCAGTACTTC	CASSLFSKQETQYF
TRBJ2-1	TRBD2	once	TRBV27	TGTGCCAGCAGTTCCTTAATTAGCGGGGGAATCTACAATGAGCAGTTCTTC	CASSSLISGGIYNEQFF
TRBJ2-1	-	-	TRBV29-1	TGCAGCGTTGAAGGGGCCCTGGTAAGCCAGGGGTACAATGAGCAGTTCTTC	CSVEGALVSQGYNEQFF
TRBJ1-1	-	-	TRBV6-2/TRBV6-3	TGTGCCAGCAGTTTCAGGGGGAACACTGAAGCTTTCTTT	CASSFRGNTEAFF
TRBJ1-2	TRBD1	once	TRBV6-5	TGTGCCAGCAGTCCTACGACAGGGATGGATGGCTACACCTTC	CASSPTTGMDGYTF
TRBJ1-1	-	few	TRBV29-1	TGCAGCGTTGACAGAATGAACACTGAAGCTTTCTTT	CSVDRMNTEAFF
TRBJ2-2	-	-	TRBV29-1	TGCAGCGTTGAAGCCCTGGGACGCGGAGCGGAGCGGGTGGGGAACACCGGGGAGCTGTTTTTT	CSVEALGRGAERVGNTGELFF
TRBJ1-2	TRBD1	once	TRBV5-1	TGCGCCAGCAGCTTGGGGGACAGGGGGCTGGATGGCTACACCTTC	CASSLGDRGLDGYTF
TRBJ1-4	-	-	TRBV24-1	TGTGCCACCAGTGATAGCTCGGGGATGTATGAAAAACTGTTTTTT	CATSDSSGMYEKLFF
TRBJ2-5	-	once	TRBV10-3	TGTGCCATCAGTGAGTCCCGGGGAGAGACCCAGTACTTC	CAISESRGETQYF
TRBJ1-2	-	-	TRBV28	TGTGCCAGCAGTTTAAGAGTAGCTAACTATGGCTACACCTTC	CASSLRVANYGYTF
TRBJ2-1	-	-	TRBV12-5	TGTGCTAGTGGTTTGGACGACTACTCACAGCATTACAATGAGCAGTTCTTC	CASGLDDYSQHYNEQFF
TRBJ1-2	TRBD1	-	TRBV24-1	TGTGCCACCAGTGAGGAAAGACAGGGGGCTTCGGATGGCTACACCTTC	CATSEERQGASDGYTF
TRBJ2-1	-	-	TRBV24-1	TGTGCCACCAGTGTGAACAGCTACAATGAGCAGTTCTTC	CATSVNSYNEQFF